The TCR beta chain described here comes from a study of OX40 agonist ivuxolimab in advanced cancers. Overall study: Allowance was made for prior anti-PD-1, anti-PD-L1 or anti-CTLA-4 therapy, and about 37% had some. Study findings and constraints: Mean expanded clone counts were higher in CD8+ than CD4+ T cells.

Profiled with immunoSEQ multiplex PCR; TCRdb holds only in-frame clones, not every one. Of more than 75,000 clones listed, more than 85% are singletons. Trimming left V 2 bases short and J 8 bases short, with 21 bases between. This CDR3 spans 17 amino acids. Germline values: CDR1 SGHVS, CDR2 FQNEAQ. Enrollment shut out patients with autoimmune disease history or systemic immunosuppression. As for this clone: As yet, its antigen is unknown.

The source was CD4+ or CD8+ T cells sorted from blood, collected in a trial of the OX40 agonist ivuxolimab. The receptor was isolated from an adult with an advanced solid tumor such as melanoma, head and neck, liver or kidney cancer. The chain employs TRBV7-8 and TRBJ1-4, with a possible D match to TRBD1 (5 bases). CDR3 DNA sequence: TGTGCCAGCAGCTTAAGTGGGGTCGACAGCCCTGGGGAAAAACTGTTTTTT. It translates to CASSLSGVDSPGEKLFF.